This T cell receptor beta chain originates from a study of cytomegalovirus exposure and HLA in healthy donors. The V gene lost 5 bases and the J gene lost 4 bases, with 9 bases spanning the gap. Germline V gene data show CDR1 as SGHAT and CDR2 as FQDESV (reference sequence). The CDR3 runs 12 residues. Both 60 Vbeta primers and 13 Jbeta primers went into the PCR. Profiling relied on immunoSEQ multiplex PCR, and the TCRdb table lists in-frame clones only, not all of them. The table has 130,000 to 150,000 clones, about 82% seen once; the top ten hold roughly 3.4%. The sequence came from a male donor in good health and CMV-seronegative. Sequenced sample: PBMCs. The V and J genes are TRBV11-1 and TRBJ2-7; D unresolved. The CDR3 loop reads CASSQGVYEQYF. The CDR3 bases are TGTGCCAGCAGCCAAGGAGTTTACGAGCAGTACTTC.